The 6 T cell receptor beta chains given below trace back to one sample, sequenced in a study of early T cells in non-severe SARS-CoV-2 infection. TCRdb redid the calling of the 5' RACE reads with MiXCR, one entry per CDR3 protein. The sample yields about 77,000 distinct CDR3 sequences, more than 9% seen once. Sequenced input: whole blood. All receptors derive from an adult who was a healthcare worker with PCR-confirmed SARS-CoV-2 infection or an uninfected control (not recorded which).

There are many counts of this clonotype. The chain has TRBV7-2 and TRBJ2-7; weak D call: TRBD1 (6 bases). V lost 4 bases and J 4 bases, leaving 20 bases between the germline ends. Germline V gene lookup returns CDR1 SGHTA and CDR2 FQGNSA. The CDR3 covers 16 residues. DNA for the CDR3: TGTGCCAGCAGCTCAAGGGCCACAGGGAAAAGATACGAGCAGTACTTC. Translation: CASSSRATGKRYEQYF.

This clonotype occurred many times. This chain links TRBV7-9 with TRBJ1-1; the match to TRBD1 covers 8 bases. The CDR3 contains 15 residues. From germline, CDR1 is SEHNR and CDR2 FQNEAQ (reference sequence). V shed 6 bases, J shed 3 bases, and the junction held 9 bases outside the gene matches. CDR3 loop: CASSQYRGRDTEAFF. CDR3 coding DNA: TGTGCCAGCAGTCAATACAGGGGGAGGGACACTGAAGCTTTCTTT.

The chain carries TRBV6-1 and TRBJ1-5; 8 bases agree with TRBD1. The CDR3 is 16 residues long. Germline CDR1 and CDR2: MNHNS and SASEGT. V was clipped by 7 bases and J by 2 bases; unmatched bases: 10. The DNA of the CDR3 is TGTGCCAGCATCCATCAGGGGGCTCCGGGCAATCAGCCCCAGCATTTT. This encodes CASIHQGAPGNQPQHF.

This clonotype was detected many times. The J gene is TRBJ2-1, the V gene TRBV10-2; D is uncertain. The germline V gene has CDR1 WSHSY and CDR2 SAAADI. The CDR3 is made up of 13 amino acids. V was pared by 4 bases and J by 8 bases, with 12 bases between. The CDR3 sequence is CASSGPTGDEQFF. CDR3 DNA sequence: TGCGCCAGCAGTGGTCCCACCGGAGATGAGCAGTTCTTC.

This clonotype appeared many times. The CDR3: CASSIDRNYEQYF. The CDR3 DNA sequence: TGTGCCAGCTCAATAGACAGGAATTACGAGCAGTACTTC. The chain combines TRBV18 with TRBJ2-7; D perhaps matches TRBD1 (6 bases). The CDR3 totals 13 residues. Deletions cut 5 bases from V and 4 bases from J, with 12 bases between. Germline loops: CDR1 KGHSH, CDR2 LQKENI. The full variable domain, in which reference TRBV18 and TRBJ2-7 provide the parts outside the CDR3, is NAGVMQNPRHLVRRRGQEARLRCSPMKGHSHVYWYRQLPEEGLKFMVYLQKENIIDESGMPKERFSAEFPKEGPSILRIQQVVRGDSAAYFCASSIDRNYEQYFGPGTRLTVT.

This clonotype came up a few times. The chain has TRBV3-1 and TRBJ2-5, with D tentatively TRBD1 or TRBD2 (5 bases each). Germline V gives CDR1 LGHDT, CDR2 YNNKEL (reference sequence). The CDR3 is 12 residues long. V gave up 6 bases and J gave up 5 bases, with 10 bases separating them. The CDR3 is CASRLGVETQYF. The CDR3 DNA is TGTGCCAGCAGGCTGGGGGTGGAGACCCAGTACTTC.